This T cell receptor (beta chain) was recorded in a study of T cell clones after liver transplantation. Assay used: immunoSEQ multiplex PCR; TCRdb lists only in-frame clones, some missing. The table has roughly 100,000 clones, around 80% seen once. Germline loops: CDR1 ENHRY, CDR2 SYGVKD. V trimming: 10 bases; J trimming: 1 base; junction bases outside the gene matches: 4. The CDR3 extends over 14 amino acids. This sample comprised CD4+ T cells from blood, obtained around 4 years after liver transplant. V and J are TRBV10-3 and TRBJ2-5, with 12 bases aligning to TRBD2. The sequence came from a human patient who received a liver transplant. Some T cells may be supplied by the graft donor. CDR3 sequence: CASRLAGAQETQYF. The CDR3 nucleotides are TGTGCCAGTAGACTAGCGGGAGCCCAAGAGACCCAGTACTTC.